This T cell receptor beta chain was retrieved from a study of tumor-infiltrating lymphocytes in oesophageal squamous cell carcinoma. This clonotype has ten or more counts. In germline, CDR1 is LGHNA, CDR2 YNFKEQ. The length of the CDR3 is 14 residues. The V and J ends lost 4 bases and 7 bases respectively, with 14 bases between them. TCRdb re-called the PCR reads with MiXCR, one entry per CDR3 protein. The sample yields approximately 15,000 distinct CDR3 sequences, approximately 56% seen once. Input material: esophageal tumor tissue. This receptor was identified in a male donor with esophageal squamous cell carcinoma. The V and J genes are TRBV4-2 and TRBJ2-1; D remains unclear. The CDR3 DNA reads as TGTGCCAGCAGCCTTGGGCTGGCCGGGAATGAGCAGTTCTTC. This codes for CASSLGLAGNEQFF.